Listed here is a single TCR beta chain. What it recognizes is unknown. Each donor was healthy, and each was a bone marrow donor. The source of the sample is a study of cytomegalovirus exposure and HLA in healthy donors. Study outcomes and limitations: The availability of immune exposure information extended only to CMV serostatus. In a later analysis, specific HLA alleles were associated with approximately 16,000 TCR beta sequences at a 0.05 false discovery rate.

The PCR contained 60 Vbeta and 13 Jbeta primers. The assay was immunoSEQ multiplex PCR, and TCRdb's table has in-frame clones only and misses some. This sample has about 190,000 clones, with 65% to 85% found just once. This clonotype was obtained from a man aged 45-65 years in good health and CMV-seronegative. Sequencing was performed on PBMCs.

The CDR3 region has the DNA TGTGCCAGCAGCCAGACAGGGGGCCAAGACACTGAAGCTTTCTTT. It is translated as CASSQTGGQDTEAFF. The rearrangement joins TRBV4-2 to TRBJ1-1, with 10 bases that match TRBD1. The CDR3 has 15 amino acids. Germline V lookup: CDR1 LGHNA, CDR2 YNFKEQ. V shed 3 bases, J shed 3 bases, and the junction held 4 bases outside the gene matches.